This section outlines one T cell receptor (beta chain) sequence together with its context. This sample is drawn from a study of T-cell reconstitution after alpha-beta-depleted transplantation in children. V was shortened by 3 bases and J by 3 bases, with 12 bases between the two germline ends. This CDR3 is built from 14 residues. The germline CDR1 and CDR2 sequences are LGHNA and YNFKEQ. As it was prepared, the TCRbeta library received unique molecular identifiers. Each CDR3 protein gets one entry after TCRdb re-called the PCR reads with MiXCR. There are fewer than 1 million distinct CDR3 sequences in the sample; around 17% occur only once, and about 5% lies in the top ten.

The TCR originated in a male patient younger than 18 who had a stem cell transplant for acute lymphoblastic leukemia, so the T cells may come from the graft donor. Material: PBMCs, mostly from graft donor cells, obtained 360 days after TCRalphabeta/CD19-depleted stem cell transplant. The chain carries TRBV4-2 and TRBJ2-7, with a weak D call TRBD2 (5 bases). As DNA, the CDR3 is TGTGCCAGCAGCCATGCCGACCGGGACTACGAGCAGTACTTC. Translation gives CASSHADRDYEQYF.